This record covers a single TCR beta chain. The antigen is not known. Donors consisted of healthy bone marrow donors. Germline CDR1 and CDR2: MDHEN and SYDVKM. The CDR3 sequence is 15 residues long. The junction had 10 bases not matched to a gene; V was cut back by 7 bases and J by 2 bases. This sample stems from a study of cytomegalovirus exposure and HLA in healthy donors. Broader study findings: Most subjects had HLA-A and HLA-B alleles reportedly predicted accurately by TCR beta sequences.

This PCR relied on a set of 60 Vbeta primers and 13 Jbeta primers. Sequenced by immunoSEQ multiplex PCR; TCRdb stores in-frame clones only, minus some. The sample holds 150,000 to 200,000 clones; approximately 80% are singletons and the top ten take approximately 1.2%. J is TRBJ2-5 and V is TRBV28; TRBD1 aligns across 7 bases. The receptor comes from a boy aged 2 to 10 in good health and CMV-seronegative. Input material: PBMCs. CDR3 in DNA: TGTGCCAGCACACAGGGACAGACTCTACAAGAGACCCAGTACTTC. This translates into CASTQGQTLQETQYF.